A selection of T cell receptor beta chains follows, all from one sample in a study of blood T cell repertoires in COVID-19. Clones were sequenced by immunoSEQ multiplex PCR, and TCRdb holds only the in-frame ones, with some missing. The profile shows tens of thousands of clones, 80% to 85% of them singletons. The sequenced sample consisted of peripheral blood. These receptors were obtained from an elderly man with active COVID-19. CDR3s include the opening cysteine and the closing phenylalanine or tryptophan. The order of the fields is J gene, D gene, V gene, clone size, CDR3 DNA, CDR3 protein. The D gene is left open where the match is weak. Rows may omit the clone size; those that give it use once, few, many or a size class.

TRBJ2-3	NA	TRBV19	NA	TGTGCCAGTAGTATGTCCAGTAATACGCAGTATTTT	CASSMSSNTQYF
TRBJ2-7	NA	TRBV1	NA	TGCACCAGCAGCCAACTAGCTAGCGGTCACGAGCAGTACTTC	CTSSQLASGHEQYF
TRBJ1-1	NA	TRBV3-1/TRBV3-2	NA	TGTGCCAGCAGTCCTCTCGGAGGTGAAGCTTTCTTT	CASSPLGGEAFF
TRBJ2-3	NA	TRBV4-1	NA	TGCGCCAGCAGCCAAGATTTAACGCGAAGCACAGATACGCAGTATTTT	CASSQDLTRSTDTQYF
TRBJ1-6	NA	TRBV7-9	NA	TGTGCCAGCAGCGTCAGGGGAGTCAGTTCACCCCTCCACTTT	CASSVRGVSSPLHF
TRBJ1-6	NA	TRBV18	NA	TGTGCCAGCTCCCGAGACAGCTCCTATAATTCACCCCTCCACTTT	CASSRDSSYNSPLHF
TRBJ1-6	TRBD1	TRBV5-1	NA	TGCGCCAGCAGCTTGCGACAGGGCGATTCACCCCTCCACTTT	CASSLRQGDSPLHF
TRBJ2-1	TRBD1	TRBV27	NA	TGTGCCAGCAGTTTATCCCCGGGACAGCTATACAATGAGCAGTTCTTC	CASSLSPGQLYNEQFF
TRBJ1-2	TRBD1	TRBV4-1	NA	TGCGCCAGCAGCCAAACAGGGGAGGCTAACTATGGCTACACCTTC	CASSQTGEANYGYTF
TRBJ2-2	TRBD2	TRBV4-1	few	TGCGCCAGCAGCCAAGCTCTAGCGGGTATCACCGGGGAGCTGTTTTTT	CASSQALAGITGELFF
TRBJ2-3	NA	TRBV7-6	once	TGTGCCAGCAGACCGACAGGCGCCGCCACAGATACGCAGTATTTT	CASRPTGAATDTQYF
TRBJ2-6	NA	TRBV19	NA	TGTGCCAGTAGTATCCAACGGTCCTCTGGGGCCAACGTCCTGACTTTC	CASSIQRSSGANVLTF
TRBJ2-5	TRBD1	TRBV5-1	NA	TGCGCCAGCAGCCCGGACAGGGGTTGGAGAGAGACCCAGTACTTC	CASSPDRGWRETQYF
TRBJ2-3	NA	TRBV9	NA	TGTGCCAGCAGCGCTAGGTCTAGCACAGATACGCAGTATTTT	CASSARSSTDTQYF
TRBJ1-5	NA	TRBV24-1	NA	TGTGCCACCAGTGGGGCGGGTAATCAGCCCCAGCATTTT	CATSGAGNQPQHF
TRBJ2-1	NA	TRBV25-1	NA	TGTGCCAGCAGTGGAGCGCATGAGCAGTTCTTC	CASSGAHEQFF
TRBJ2-7	NA	TRBV14	NA	TGTGCCAGCAGCCGTACCTACGAGCAGTACTTC	CASSRTYEQYF
TRBJ2-2	TRBD2	TRBV9	NA	TGTGCCAGCAGCGTAGCCCCTAGCGGGGGGGCGTGGACCGGGGAGCTGTTTTTT	CASSVAPSGGAWTGELFF
TRBJ2-7	NA	TRBV5-6	NA	TGTGCCAGCAGCTTTTTAGGGGACGAGCAGTACTTC	CASSFLGDEQYF
TRBJ2-1	TRBD1	TRBV5-1	NA	TGCGCCAGCAGCTTGACGGGACAGGGGCCTTACAATGAGCAGTTCTTC	CASSLTGQGPYNEQFF
TRBJ2-3	NA	TRBV19	medium-sized	TGTGCCAGTAGTAGCGGGAGCACAGATACGCAGTATTTT	CASSSGSTDTQYF
TRBJ1-2	TRBD1	TRBV6-6	NA	TGTGCCAGCAGTACAGGGGGCGCTGACTATGGCTACACCTTC	CASSTGGADYGYTF
TRBJ1-1	TRBD1	TRBV7-9	once	TGTGCCAGCAGCTTAGAACCGACAGGGGGTTACACTGAAGCTTTCTTT	CASSLEPTGGYTEAFF
TRBJ2-3	NA	TRBV5-1	once	TGCGCCAGCAGCCCGGGAGACAGGGTCTCGCAGTATTTT	CASSPGDRVSQYF
TRBJ2-5	NA	TRBV14	NA	TGTGCCAGCAGCCGAACGACAGGCCAAGAGACCCAGTACTTC	CASSRTTGQETQYF
TRBJ1-1	TRBD1	TRBV30	NA	TGTGCCTGGAGAAAGGGACAGGGGGCGAGGACTGAAGCTTTCTTT	CAWRKGQGARTEAFF
TRBJ1-4	NA	TRBV9	once	TGTGCCAGCAGCGTAGACAGTCAAAACGAAAAACTGTTTTTT	CASSVDSQNEKLFF
TRBJ2-3	TRBD2	TRBV5-1	NA	TGCGCCAGCAGCTTGGTACCCCCTACGTCGGGGGGGATAACAGATACGCAGTATTTT	CASSLVPPTSGGITDTQYF
TRBJ1-1	NA	TRBV3-1/TRBV3-2	NA	TGTGCCAGCGGAACCAGGGGTACTGAAGCTTTCTTT	CASGTRGTEAFF